The 3 T cell receptor beta chains below come from one sample, sequenced in a study of Tregs in tolerant kidney transplant recipients (dated by TCRdb to the late 2010s). Libraries came from the immunoSEQ multiplex PCR assay. Drawn from immuneACCESS, this table holds only the in-frame rearrangements with V and J called that TCRdb kept. Clones are partly lost; checked studies trace under half to an unresolved V gene and leave the rest unexplained. This sample holds 110,000 or so clones; around 91% were observed only once. More than 0.45% of the sample is in the top ten clones. The sample consisted of CD4+ T cells from blood. These receptors were obtained from a human donor in good health.

This rearrangement joins TRBV21-1 to TRBJ1-2. TRBV21-1 is noted as a pseudogene. The CDR3 runs 13 residues. This chain's CDR3 is CASSSFPFYGYTF. In DNA form, the CDR3 reads TGTGCCAGCAGCTCTTTCCCCTTCTATGGCTACACCTTC.

The chain employs TRBV6-1 and TRBJ2-1, with TRBD1 as a possible D gene (5 bases). Trimming stripped 4 bases from V and 6 bases from J, with 16 bases between. In germline, CDR1 is MNHNS, CDR2 SASEGT. The CDR3 has 15 residues. The CDR3 loop is CASSAGFDRRNEQFF. The CDR3 nucleotides are TGTGCCAGCAGTGCGGGTTTCGACAGACGCAATGAGCAGTTCTTC.

This sequence joins TRBV5-1 and TRBJ2-5, with 9 bases aligning to TRBD1. V was pared by 4 bases and J by 4 bases, with 8 bases of the junction left unmatched. This CDR3 has 15 residues. The germline V gene encodes CDR1 SGHRS and CDR2 YFSETQ. DNA of the CDR3: TGCGCCAGCAGCCTTATGGGACAGGGATTAGAGACCCAGTACTTC. Protein: CASSLMGQGLETQYF. Using reference TRBV5-1 and TRBJ2-5 for the parts outside the CDR3, the full variable domain is KAGVTQTPRYLIKTRGQQVTLSCSPISGHRSVSWYQQTPGQGLQFLFEYFSETQRNKGNFPGRFSGRQFSNSRSEMNVSTLELGDSALYLCASSLMGQGLETQYFGPGTRLLVL.